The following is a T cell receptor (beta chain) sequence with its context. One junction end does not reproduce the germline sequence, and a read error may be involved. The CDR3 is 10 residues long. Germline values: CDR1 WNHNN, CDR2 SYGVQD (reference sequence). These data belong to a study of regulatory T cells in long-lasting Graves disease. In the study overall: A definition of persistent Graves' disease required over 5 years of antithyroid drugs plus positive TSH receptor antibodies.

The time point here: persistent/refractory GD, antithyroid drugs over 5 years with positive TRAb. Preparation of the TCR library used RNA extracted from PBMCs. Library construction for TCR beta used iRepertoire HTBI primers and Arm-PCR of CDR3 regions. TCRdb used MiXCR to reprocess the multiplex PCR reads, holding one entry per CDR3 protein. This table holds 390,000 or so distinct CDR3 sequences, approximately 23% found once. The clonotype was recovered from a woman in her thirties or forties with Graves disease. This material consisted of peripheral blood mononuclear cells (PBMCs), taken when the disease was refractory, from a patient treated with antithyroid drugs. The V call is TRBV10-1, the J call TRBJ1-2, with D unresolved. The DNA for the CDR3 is TGCGCCAGCAGTAAGGCCGGGTCGCACTTC. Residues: CASSKAGSHF.